The 5 T cell receptor beta chains below were found in one sample sequenced in a study of T-cell memory formation after mild COVID-19. TCRdb reprocessed the 5' RACE reads with MiXCR, giving one entry per CDR3 protein. The table lists roughly 310,000 distinct CDR3 sequences, about 15% of them singletons. The sequencing input was PBMCs or a T cell subset sorted from them (not recorded which). These receptors were taken from a man aged 18 to 30 who had mild COVID-19 (a few samples of this study predate the infection). Cell type and time point are not known.

The chain is built from TRBV24-1 and TRBJ2-7; 7 positions agree with TRBD1. The CDR3 loop spans 13 amino acids. The germline V gene has CDR1 KGHDR and CDR2 SFDVKD. V gave up 9 bases and J gave up 3 bases; unmatched junction bases: 7. The DNA for the CDR3 is TGTGCCACCGGGGACAGCTCCGTCTACGAGCAGTACTTC. Translating it yields CATGDSSVYEQYF.

The chain uses TRBV20-1 and TRBJ2-1; 7 bases align to TRBD1. Germline V CDR1 and CDR2: DFQATT, SNEGSKA (reference sequence). The CDR3 is 15 residues long. The junction had 11 bases not matched to a gene; V was cut back by 6 bases and J by 3 bases. CDR3 sequence: CSAEGSRDSYNEQFF. CDR3 DNA sequence: TGCAGTGCCGAAGGGTCCCGGGACAGCTACAATGAGCAGTTCTTC.

The table lists this clonotype with many counts. The chain is built from TRBV5-1 and TRBJ2-5; tentative D call: TRBD2 (5 bases). Trimming took 2 bases from V and 4 from J, leaving 12 bases between them. From germline, CDR1 is SGHRS and CDR2 YFSETQ. The CDR3 length is 14 residues. As DNA, the CDR3 is TGCGCCAGCAGCTTACCCGGGGTCGGAGAGACCCAGTACTTC. This gives the protein CASSLPGVGETQYF.

The rearrangement uses TRBV27 and TRBJ1-5, with D uncertain. Looked up from germline, CDR1 is MNHEY and CDR2 is SMNVEV (reference sequence). Trimming took off 3 bases at V and 6 bases at J, with 9 bases between the two ends. This CDR3 is built from 13 residues. CDR3 DNA: TGTGCCAGCAGTTTTTATCCGGGTCAGCCCCAGCATTTT. It encodes CASSFYPGQPQHF.

This clonotype was seen more than once but under ten times. The rearrangement links TRBV12-3 or TRBV12-4 to TRBJ1-2; 7 bases are a match to TRBD1. The CDR3 is made up of 13 amino acids. J was trimmed by 4 bases and V by 7 bases; bases with no gene match: 6. The CDR3 DNA sequence: TGTGCCAGCACCGCAGGGGGGGCCTATGGCTACACCTTC. As protein: CASTAGGAYGYTF.